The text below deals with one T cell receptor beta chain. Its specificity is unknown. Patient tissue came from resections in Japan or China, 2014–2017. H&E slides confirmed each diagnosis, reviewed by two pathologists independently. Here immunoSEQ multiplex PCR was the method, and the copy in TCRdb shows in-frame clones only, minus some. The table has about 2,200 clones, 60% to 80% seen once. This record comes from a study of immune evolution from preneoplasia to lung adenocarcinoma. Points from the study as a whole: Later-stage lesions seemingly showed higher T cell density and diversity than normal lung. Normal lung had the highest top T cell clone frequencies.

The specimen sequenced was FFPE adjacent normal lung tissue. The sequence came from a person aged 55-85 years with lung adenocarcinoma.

CDR3 in DNA: TGCGCCAGCAGCCAAGACCCGGGGGCGTGGGAAAAACTGTTTTTT. Residues: CASSQDPGAWEKLFF. The chain couples TRBV4-1 to TRBJ1-4; D may be TRBD1 (6 bases). The germline gives CDR1 MGHRA, CDR2 YSYEKL. Trimming took 0 bases from V and 8 from J, leaving 13 bases between them. The CDR3 has 15 residues.